This is a list of T cell receptor beta chains from one sample in a study of OX40 agonist ivuxolimab in advanced cancers. Using immunoSEQ multiplex PCR, the repertoire was profiled, and TCRdb retains in-frame clones only, with some absent. The data contain over 55,000 clones, 85% to 90% of them seen just once; the ten biggest clones take up 10% to 13%. This specimen was CD4+ or CD8+ T cells sorted from blood, taken in a trial of the OX40 agonist ivuxolimab. These receptors all come from an adult with an advanced solid tumor such as melanoma, head and neck, liver or kidney cancer. The CDR3 runs from the conserved cysteine through the conserved F or W.

CDR3aa: CAPDTDTQYF
j_gene: TRBJ2-3
v_gene: TRBV19

CDR3aa: CASSLRGEDEQFF
j_gene: TRBJ2-1
v_gene: TRBV7-9

CDR3aa: CASSLQGHYEQYF
j_gene: TRBJ2-7
v_gene: TRBV19

CDR3aa: CASSQGGLSYEQYF
j_gene: TRBJ2-7
v_gene: TRBV4-2

CDR3aa: CASRVGGGGTQYF
j_gene: TRBJ2-5
v_gene: TRBV27

CDR3aa: CASSLGGLAGGWTDTQYF
j_gene: TRBJ2-3
v_gene: TRBV11-2

CDR3aa: CASSLAVLEAYNEQFF
j_gene: TRBJ2-1
v_gene: TRBV5-1

CDR3aa: CASSVSGSGANVLTF
j_gene: TRBJ2-6
v_gene: TRBV9

CDR3aa: CASRFKTDSNQPQHF
j_gene: TRBJ1-5
v_gene: TRBV12-2

CDR3aa: CASSWAGSNDRRYYEQYF
j_gene: NA
v_gene: TRBV2

CDR3aa: CASSLTALHEQYF
j_gene: TRBJ2-7
v_gene: TRBV11-3

CDR3aa: CASSRAGGKGTQYF
j_gene: TRBJ2-5
v_gene: TRBV4-1

CDR3aa: CASRDPGTSEETQYF
j_gene: TRBJ2-5
v_gene: TRBV5-1

CDR3aa: CSVEDSRYAQHF
j_gene: TRBJ1-5
v_gene: TRBV29-1

CDR3aa: CASSPRDGSYEQYF
j_gene: TRBJ2-7
v_gene: TRBV18

CDR3aa: CASSLGQEEGRYEQYF
j_gene: TRBJ2-7
v_gene: TRBV11-2